Each of the 22 T cell receptor beta chains below was sequenced from the same sample in a study of shared clonotypes between healthy human individuals. TCRdb's table, derived via immunoSEQ multiplex PCR, lists solely in-frame clones and lacks some. Of hundreds of thousands of clones listed, around two thirds were seen once; the top ten hold over 1.5%. The sample was memory CD4+ T cells sorted from blood. Subset described: CD45RA-negative fraction. All receptors derive from a woman aged 25 to 39 in good health.

This chain joins TRBV29-1 and TRBJ2-1; possibly TRBD1 or TRBD2 for D (6 bases each). Between the trimmed V and J ends, which lost 8 bases and 6 bases, there was a span of 26 bases. The germline V gene encodes CDR1 SQVTM and CDR2 ANQGSEA. CDR3 length equals 16 residues. The CDR3, as DNA: TGCAGCACCTCTGGGGCGGGACACTCCTGGTCCAATGAGCAGTTCTTC. Amino acid sequence: CSTSGAGHSWSNEQFF.

The chain recombines TRBV10-3 with TRBJ1-2; possible D gene TRBD1, 6 bases. The V gene lost 6 bases and the J gene lost 4 bases, with 15 bases spanning the gap. Per the germline V gene, CDR1 is ENHRY and CDR2 is SYGVKD. This CDR3 is built from 14 residues. CDR3 sequence (DNA): TGTGCCATCAGGGCCCAGGGGACTTTCTATGGCTACACCTTC. Translating it yields CAIRAQGTFYGYTF.

The rearrangement links TRBV6-5 to TRBJ1-1, with 8 bases identical to TRBD1. The CDR3 is made up of 16 amino acids. J lost 1 base, V lost 2 bases, and 6 bases had no gene match. Germline loops: CDR1 MNHEY, CDR2 SVGAGI. CDR3 region: CASSYRRTGKNTEAFF. Written as DNA, the CDR3 is TGTGCCAGCAGTTACCGCCGGACAGGGAAGAACACTGAAGCTTTCTTT.

J is TRBJ2-1 and V is TRBV7-2, with D perhaps matching TRBD2 (6 bases). Germline loops: CDR1 SGHTA, CDR2 FQGNSA. The CDR3 loop spans 13 amino acids. V was pared by 5 bases and J by 9 bases, with 14 bases between. Here the CDR3 DNA reads TGTGCCAGCAGCCAGCGAACTAGCTTTGAGCAGTTCTTC. This encodes CASSQRTSFEQFF.

This clone turned up a few times. The chain uses TRBV29-1 and TRBJ2-1, with D perhaps TRBD1 or TRBD2 (5 bases each). CDR3 length: 14 residues. The V and J ends lost 3 bases and 5 bases respectively, with 14 bases between them. Looked up from germline, CDR1 is SQVTM and CDR2 is ANQGSEA. In DNA form, the CDR3 reads TGCAGCGTTGAGAGGGGATTACGAAACAATGAGCAGTTCTTC. This gives the protein CSVERGLRNNEQFF.

This rearrangement joins TRBV6-1 to TRBJ1-4; 7 bases fit TRBD1. The CDR3 covers 14 residues. CDR1 and CDR2 (germline): MNHNS, SASEGT. V lost 9 bases to trimming and J lost 3 bases; unmatched junction nucleotides: 7. The CDR3 DNA sequence: TGTGCCAGTCGGCAGACAGGGTCTAATGAAAAACTGTTTTTT. As protein: CASRQTGSNEKLFF.

Details on this clone: Other DNA sequences within the sample encode an identical CDR3. The chain employs TRBV29-1 and TRBJ1-1; D unclear. The V gene's germline CDR1 is SQVTM and CDR2 ANQGSEA. Trimming left V 6 bases short and J 1 base short, with 9 bases between. The CDR3 contains 12 residues. The CDR3 nucleotides read TGCAGCGTCCGATGGGGGAACACTGAAGCTTTCTTT. It specifies CSVRWGNTEAFF.

The V gene is TRBV19, the J gene TRBJ2-1; D perhaps matches TRBD2 (5 bases). This CDR3 contains 17 residues. Germline CDR1 LNHDA, CDR2 SQIVND (reference sequence). Trimming left V 3 bases short and J 0 bases short, with 15 bases between. DNA of the CDR3: TGTGCCAGTAGTATCGAGGGCTATCAGAGCTCCTACAATGAGCAGTTCTTC. It encodes CASSIEGYQSSYNEQFF.

This chain connects TRBV2 to TRBJ2-4; 11 nucleotides align to TRBD1. Losses at the gene ends were 10 bases for V and 10 bases for J; bases not matched to a gene: 9. From germline, CDR1 is SNHLY and CDR2 FYNNEI. The CDR3 runs 13 residues. CDR3 sequence reads: CATKGQGGLIQYF. The CDR3 DNA reads TGTGCCACAAAGGGACAGGGGGGACTGATTCAGTACTTC.

V usage is TRBV7-3 and J usage is TRBJ2-2, with D unresolved. The germline V and J ends were trimmed by 4 bases and 2 bases, with 5 bases remaining between them. This CDR3 has 13 amino acids. Looked up from germline, CDR1 is SGHTA and CDR2 is FQGTGA. This chain's CDR3 is CASSSPNTGELFF. The CDR3 bases are TGTGCCAGCAGCTCCCCTAACACCGGGGAGCTGTTTTTT.

This clone has just a few counts. The rearrangement uses TRBV28 and TRBJ2-3; 8 bases agree with TRBD1. The CDR3 consists of 18 residues. V shed 7 bases and J 1 base; nucleotides not matched to a gene: 16. Germline loops: CDR1 MDHEN, CDR2 SYDVKM. The CDR3 spells CASKGQGWGPNGTDTQYF. The CDR3 DNA sequence: TGTGCCAGCAAAGGACAGGGTTGGGGGCCCAATGGCACAGATACGCAGTATTTT. Supplemented by reference TRBV28 and TRBJ2-3, the full variable domain reads DVKVTQSSRYLVKRTGEKVFLECVQDMDHENMFWYRQDPGLGLRLIYFSYDVKMKEKGDIPEGYSVSREKKERFSLILESASTNQTSMYLCASKGQGWGPNGTDTQYFGPGTRLTVL.

The chain employs TRBV20-1 and TRBJ2-7; a possible D gene is TRBD1 (5 bases). Trimming removed 4 bases at V and 2 bases at J, with 6 bases between. The CDR3 extends over 11 amino acids. Germline V gene lookup returns CDR1 DFQATT and CDR2 SNEGSKA (reference sequence). Written as DNA, the CDR3 is TGCAGTGCTAAGACAGCCTACGAGCAGTACTTC. Translated: CSAKTAYEQYF.

This chain joins TRBV5-1 and TRBJ1-1; weak D call: TRBD1 (6 bases). The germline CDR1 and CDR2 sequences are SGHRS and YFSETQ. Trimming took off 1 base at V and 5 bases at J, with 12 bases between the two ends. The CDR3 spans 14 residues. CDR3 protein: CASSLRGPGTEAFF. CDR3 DNA: TGCGCCAGCAGCTTGCGGGGGCCGGGAACTGAAGCTTTCTTT.

The chain is built from TRBV6-4 and TRBJ2-7; tentatively, D is TRBD1 (6 bases). The CDR3 extends over 12 amino acids. Germline V CDR1 and CDR2: MRHNA, SNTAGT. Between the trimmed V and J ends, which lost 9 bases and 3 bases, there was a span of 12 bases. CDR3 in amino acids: CASPDSHYEQYF. As DNA, the CDR3 is TGTGCCAGTCCGGACAGCCACTACGAGCAGTACTTC.

Worth noting for this clone: Within the sample, other DNA sequences also encode this same CDR3. This chain joins TRBV7-2 and TRBJ1-5, with D tentatively TRBD1 (5 bases). V gave up 1 base and J gave up 3 bases, with 10 bases separating them. The CDR3 is 15 residues long. Germline CDR1 SGHTA, CDR2 FQGNSA. CDR3 nucleotides: TGTGCCAGCAGCTTAGGCCCGGGACTCAATCAGCCCCAGCATTTT. Protein sequence: CASSLGPGLNQPQHF.

V and J are TRBV28 and TRBJ1-3; no reliable D call. This CDR3 contains 14 residues. Germline CDR1 MDHEN, CDR2 SYDVKM. Trimming pared 2 bases from V and 8 bases from J, leaving 13 bases between. The CDR3 loop reads CASSLGQVFDTIYF. DNA for the CDR3: TGTGCCAGCAGTTTAGGGCAGGTGTTTGACACCATATATTTT.

The genes are TRBV5-1 and TRBJ1-1; D may be TRBD1 (6 bases). The CDR3 runs to 15 residues. V dropped 3 bases and J dropped 1 base, with 13 bases sitting between them. CDR1 is SGHRS and CDR2 is YFSETQ in the germline V gene. The CDR3 is CASSYPGRGNTEAFF. The DNA of the CDR3 is TGCGCCAGCAGCTACCCCGGCAGGGGGAACACTGAAGCTTTCTTT.

The J gene is TRBJ1-2, the V gene TRBV4-1, with D possibly TRBD1 on 6 matching bases. The CDR3 has 15 residues. Germline V gene lookup returns CDR1 MGHRA and CDR2 YSYEKL. Trimming left V 2 bases short and J 2 bases short, with 12 bases between. DNA of the CDR3: TGCGCCAGCAGCCAAACCCACAGGGAAAACTATGGCTACACCTTC. This gives the protein CASSQTHRENYGYTF.

CDR3 loop: CASSQRSGGNTGELFF. As DNA, the CDR3 is TGTGCCAGCAGCCAAAGATCAGGCGGGAACACCGGGGAGCTGTTTTTT. This sequence joins TRBV7-2 and TRBJ2-2, with unresolved D. The CDR3 consists of 16 residues. Germline CDR1 is SGHTA and CDR2 is FQGNSA. Trimming removed 5 bases from V and 1 base from J, with 14 bases in between.

The chain links TRBV10-3 to TRBJ1-5; D is uncertain. Germline V gives CDR1 ENHRY, CDR2 SYGVKD. Trimming removed 4 bases from V and 2 bases from J, with 6 bases in between. The length of the CDR3 is 13 residues. CDR3 bases: TGTGCCATCAGTGTCGAAGGCAATCAGCCCCAGCATTTT. Protein sequence: CAISVEGNQPQHF.

This chain connects TRBV2 to TRBJ2-1, with 10 bases identical to TRBD2. The germline CDR1 and CDR2 sequences are SNHLY and FYNNEI. The length of the CDR3 is 15 residues. V gave up 2 bases and J gave up 8 bases; unmatched junction bases: 6. The CDR3 DNA sequence: TGTGCCAGCAGTGAAAGGATGCTAGCGGGAGATGAGCAGTTCTTC. Protein: CASSERMLAGDEQFF.

This chain joins TRBV19 and TRBJ2-2, with a possible D match to TRBD1 (6 bases). Trimming stripped 6 bases from V and 1 base from J, with 12 bases between. The CDR3 extends over 15 amino acids. The germline gives CDR1 LNHDA, CDR2 SQIVND (reference sequence). The CDR3 DNA reads as TGTGCCAGTAGGCCGGCGACAGGGAACACCGGGGAGCTGTTTTTT. The encoded protein is CASRPATGNTGELFF.